This T cell receptor (beta chain) derives from a study of CD8+ T cells in alopecia areata. The sequencing template was cDNA reverse transcribed from extracted RNA. Profiling relied on immunoSEQ multiplex PCR, and the TCRdb table lists in-frame clones only, not all of them. Seen here are approximately 180,000 clones, 50% to 70% observed once, and the top ten hold approximately 1.3%. The germline gives CDR1 MNHEY, CDR2 SVGAGI. The CDR3 spans 12 residues. Trimming left V 8 bases short and J 4 bases short, with 11 bases between. Treatment of the sample: oral pan-JAK inhibitor, 5-10 mg twice daily. V gene TRBV6-5 combines with J gene TRBJ1-2, with a possible D match to TRBD1 (5 bases). The TCR was taken from a human donor with alopecia areata. The source was CD4+ T cells sorted from blood, collected at approximately week 49, from a patient treated with tofacitinib. In nucleotides, the CDR3 is TGTGCCAGCTCGAGGGGCAGCTATGGCTACACCTTC. Its protein product is CASSRGSYGYTF.